The clone carrying this T cell receptor (beta chain) appeared a few times. This sample was taken from a study of spatial heterogeneity in lung cancer. Time point denoted: blood at routine non-recurrence follow-up after resection. MiXCR, run by TCRdb on the 5' RACE reads, gives a single entry per CDR3 protein. The sample records about 120,000 distinct CDR3 sequences, 11% being singletons. Germline V gene lookup returns CDR1 SGDLS and CDR2 YYNGEE. The CDR3 is 17 amino acids. V lost 1 base to trimming and J lost 7 bases; unmatched junction nucleotides: 11. The rearrangement joins TRBV9 to TRBJ2-2; TRBD2 matches 9 bases. This specimen consisted of PBMCs, obtained at follow-up. The clonotype comes from a female donor with early-stage non-small cell lung cancer. The CDR3 DNA reads as TGTGCCAGCAGCGTAACTAGGACTAGCGCCAGCGGCGGGGAGCTGTTTTTT. Its translation: CASSVTRTSASGGELFF.